This TCR beta chain was recovered during a study of T cells in Graves' hyperthyroidism and ophthalmopathy (dated by TCRdb to about 2019). General notes on the study: Peripheral blood was collected at initial diagnosis, before any treatment. Following sampling, methimazole starting at 30 mg daily was given to hyperthyroidism patients, and high-dose intravenous methylprednisolone was given to ophthalmopathy patients. To identify distinguishing TCR V-J signatures, a discovery cohort of 95 to 100 patients was used, comprising 43 with Graves' ophthalmopathy and 57 with stable Graves' hyperthyroidism. The 100 or so discovery patients were randomly split 7:3 into training and test sets. Thyroid tissue and blood T-cell repertoires from six Graves' hyperthyroidism patients were also compared in the study. The paper describes TCR Vbeta CDR3 sequencing of around 130 peripheral blood samples, made up of some 42 ophthalmopathy patients, approximately 73 hyperthyroidism patients and 17 progressor patients. Prospective prediction of ophthalmopathy was tested in an independent validation cohort consisting of some 20 hyperthyroidism patients and over 15 patients who later progressed to ophthalmopathy.

Concerning this clonotype itself: There is no known antigen for this receptor. No base qualities exist here, and no much larger clone lies one base off it.

Amplification of TCR beta CDR3 regions was carried out from RNA transcripts. A first-round RT-PCR of the TCR CDR3 used the HTBI primer set with the Qiagen OneStep RT-PCR kit. Libraries were constructed in a second round of multiplex PCR, after which size selection and purification were performed. Sequencing of the libraries was done on an Illumina HiSeq2000 using paired-end 100 bp reads. In the authors' own workflow: SOAPnuke was used to process the raw data, removing reads that contained adapters or uncalled bases, had a mean Phred below 15, or lacked an exact match to the constant primer or identifier. COPE v1.2.5 was used to merge the high-quality paired reads, and each unique nucleotide sequence was defined as a clonotype. MiTCR v1.1 was used to align the clonotypes against IMGT TRBV, TRBD and TRBJ reference segments. Analysis was restricted to V-J combinations with a frequency above 0.0001, which covered about 99% of repertoires. A TCS score was defined as the ratio of F50 (clonal expansion) to E x V (chaos), with BLOSUM62-based TCRdist applied between CDR3 peptides within each V-J. Welch's t-statistics and random forest reduced around 550 V-J features to around 14, which were used in a naive Bayes classifier (R e1071). Thyroid-blood repertoire similarity was quantified with the Morisita-Horn index. TCRdb reprocessed the public reads (quality trimming at Q25 with fastp, clone calling with MiXCR) and kept in-frame beta chains. Each CDR3 protein appears once, grouped with its most common genes and DNA. TCRdb's processing, not the authors' own work, is the source of the V and J calls. The sample data list about 680,000 distinct CDR3 sequences, and approximately 36% of these were observed just once. The ten biggest clones cover roughly 31% of the sample.

Overall results and qualifications from the work: Sample size was not statistically predetermined, and blinding of investigators to group allocation was not performed. Most expanded thyroid clonotypes (frequency above 0.001) were also detected in blood, a finding suggesting that blood repertoires may reflect thyroid immune responses. A model built on a 13 V-J signature distinguished ophthalmopathy from stable hyperthyroidism, reaching around 88% sensitivity and under 84% specificity in cross-validation and 80%/75% in testing. During validation, the model predicted progression to ophthalmopathy a median of about 6.5 months ahead of onset, with around 65% sensitivity and 72% to 80% specificity.

Stable Graves' hyperthyroidism was defined as no progression to ophthalmopathy during 18 months of follow-up. Hyperthyroidism patients were newly diagnosed, with disease duration under 2 months, and aged 18 to 65 years. Patients with uncontrolled infections, other autoimmune diseases, pregnancy or lactation were excluded. Diagnoses were established on the basis of clinical symptoms, serum thyroxine and TRAb, thyroid ultrasound, and orbital computed tomography. Ficoll-Paque density gradient centrifugation was used to isolate PBMCs from around 10 ml of fresh peripheral blood. Total RNA was extracted using Trizol reagent, and RNA quality was assessed on an Agilent 2100 Bioanalyzer. The V end gives up 5 bases and the J end 7 bases, leaving 15 bases in the junction not matched to a gene. Looking up the germline V gene (reference sequence) yields CDR1 SEHNR and CDR2 FQNEAQ. The CDR3 runs 16 residues from the cysteine to the phenylalanine. The DNA shown is the 48-base CDR3, in frame from base 1.

The TCR sequence derives from a woman aged 40 to 50 with Graves' hyperthyroidism. Source material: blood. The chain links TRBV7-9 with TRBJ2-7; a stretch of 9 junction bases matches TRBD2. The CDR3 loop reads CASSPIVAGGRWEQYF. In nucleotide form, the sequence is TGTGCCAGCAGCCCCATTGTTGCGGGGGGGCGCTGGGAGCAGTACTTC.